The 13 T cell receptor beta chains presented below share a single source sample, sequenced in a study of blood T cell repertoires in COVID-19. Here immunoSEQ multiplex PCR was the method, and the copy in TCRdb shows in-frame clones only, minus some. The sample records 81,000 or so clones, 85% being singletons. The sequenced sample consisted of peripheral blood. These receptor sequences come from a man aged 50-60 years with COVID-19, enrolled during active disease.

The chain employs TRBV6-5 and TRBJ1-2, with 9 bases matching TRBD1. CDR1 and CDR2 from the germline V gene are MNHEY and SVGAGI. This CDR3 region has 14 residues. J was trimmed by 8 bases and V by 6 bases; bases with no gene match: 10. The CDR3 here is CASRRGQGYFGYTF. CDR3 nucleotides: TGTGCCAGCAGGAGGGGACAGGGTTATTTCGGCTACACCTTC.

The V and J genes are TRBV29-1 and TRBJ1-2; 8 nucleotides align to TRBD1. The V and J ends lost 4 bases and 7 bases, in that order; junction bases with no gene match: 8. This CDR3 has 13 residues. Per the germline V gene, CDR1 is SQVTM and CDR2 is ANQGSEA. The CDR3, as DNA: TGCAGCGTTGCCCCGGACAGGGAGTTTGGCTACACCTTC. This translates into CSVAPDREFGYTF.

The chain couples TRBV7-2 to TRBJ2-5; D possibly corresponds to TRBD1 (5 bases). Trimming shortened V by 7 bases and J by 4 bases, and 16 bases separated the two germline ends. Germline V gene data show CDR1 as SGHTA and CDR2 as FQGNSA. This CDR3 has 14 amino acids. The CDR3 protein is CASTSMGLVETQYF. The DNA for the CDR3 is TGTGCCAGCACCTCCATGGGGCTAGTAGAGACCCAGTACTTC.

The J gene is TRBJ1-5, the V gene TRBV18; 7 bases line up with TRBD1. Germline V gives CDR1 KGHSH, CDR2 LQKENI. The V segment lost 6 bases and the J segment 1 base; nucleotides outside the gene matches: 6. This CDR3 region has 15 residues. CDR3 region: CASSPDRASNQPQHF. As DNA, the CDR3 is TGTGCCAGCTCGCCCGACAGGGCAAGCAATCAGCCCCAGCATTTT.

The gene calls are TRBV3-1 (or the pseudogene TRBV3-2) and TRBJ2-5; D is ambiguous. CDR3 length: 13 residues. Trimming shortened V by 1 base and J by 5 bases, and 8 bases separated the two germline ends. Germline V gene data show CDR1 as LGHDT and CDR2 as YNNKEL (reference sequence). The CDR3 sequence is CASSQAVVETQYF. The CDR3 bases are TGTGCCAGCAGCCAAGCCGTTGTGGAGACCCAGTACTTC.

CDR3 in amino acids: CASSFEGNTGELFF. CDR3 bases: TGCGCCAGCAGCTTCGAGGGGAACACCGGGGAGCTGTTTTTT. V gene TRBV5-1 combines with J gene TRBJ2-2, with D maybe TRBD2 (5 bases). Germline lookup yields CDR1 SGHRS and CDR2 YFSETQ. This CDR3 contains 14 residues. Trimming stripped 2 bases from V and 1 base from J, with 6 bases between. Supplemented by reference TRBV5-1 and TRBJ2-2, the full variable domain reads KAGVTQTPRYLIKTRGQQVTLSCSPISGHRSVSWYQQTPGQGLQFLFEYFSETQRNKGNFPGRFSGRQFSNSRSEMNVSTLELGDSALYLCASSFEGNTGELFFGEGSRLTVL.

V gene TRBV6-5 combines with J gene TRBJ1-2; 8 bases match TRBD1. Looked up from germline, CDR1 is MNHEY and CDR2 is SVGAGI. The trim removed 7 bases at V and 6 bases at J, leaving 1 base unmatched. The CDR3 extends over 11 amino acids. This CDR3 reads CASKTGDGYTF. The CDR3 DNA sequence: TGTGCCAGCAAGACAGGGGATGGCTACACCTTC.

The CDR3 DNA is TGTGCCAGCAGCGTAGACCCACTAGCGGGAGTGCGTGAGACCCAGTACTTC. Translation gives CASSVDPLAGVRETQYF. J is TRBJ2-5 and V is TRBV9, with 11 positions matching TRBD2. Losses at the gene ends were 0 bases for V and 5 bases for J; bases not matched to a gene: 9. The CDR3 sequence is 17 residues long. Looked up from germline, CDR1 is SGDLS and CDR2 is YYNGEE.

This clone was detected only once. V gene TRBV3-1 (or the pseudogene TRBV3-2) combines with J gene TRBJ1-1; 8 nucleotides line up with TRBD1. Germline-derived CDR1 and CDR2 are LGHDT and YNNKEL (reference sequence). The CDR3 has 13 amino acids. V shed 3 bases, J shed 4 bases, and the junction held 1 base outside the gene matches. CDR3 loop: CASSHGQGTEAFF. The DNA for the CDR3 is TGTGCCAGCAGCCATGGACAGGGCACTGAAGCTTTCTTT.

The CDR3 here is CASSQLATAYNEQFF. The CDR3 nucleotides read TGTGCCAGCAGCCAACTAGCGACAGCCTACAATGAGCAGTTCTTC. This rearrangement joins TRBV9 to TRBJ2-1, with 7 bases fitting TRBD2. The CDR3 extends over 15 amino acids. Trimming at V came to 4 bases and at J to 2 bases, leaving 6 bases not matched to a gene. CDR1 SGDLS and CDR2 YYNGEE come from the germline V gene.

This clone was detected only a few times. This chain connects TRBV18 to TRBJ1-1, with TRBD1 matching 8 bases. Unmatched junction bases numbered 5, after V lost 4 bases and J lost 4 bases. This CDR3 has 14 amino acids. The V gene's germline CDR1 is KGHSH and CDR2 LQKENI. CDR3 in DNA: TGTGCCAGCTCACAATCAGGGGGCCGCACTGAAGCTTTCTTT. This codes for CASSQSGGRTEAFF. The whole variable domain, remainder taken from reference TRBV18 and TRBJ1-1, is NAGVMQNPRHLVRRRGQEARLRCSPMKGHSHVYWYRQLPEEGLKFMVYLQKENIIDESGMPKERFSAEFPKEGPSILRIQQVVRGDSAAYFCASSQSGGRTEAFFGQGTRLTVV.

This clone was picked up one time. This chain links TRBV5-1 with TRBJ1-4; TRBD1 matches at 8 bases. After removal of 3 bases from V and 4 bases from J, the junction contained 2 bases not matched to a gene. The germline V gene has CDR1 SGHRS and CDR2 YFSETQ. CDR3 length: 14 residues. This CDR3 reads CASSSGQVNEKLFF. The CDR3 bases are TGCGCCAGCAGCTCGGGACAGGTTAATGAAAAACTGTTTTTT.

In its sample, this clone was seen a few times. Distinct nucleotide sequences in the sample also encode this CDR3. Here the CDR3 DNA reads TGTGCCAGCAGTTCCCAGGGGGCAGGCGAAAAACTGTTTTTT. Translation gives CASSSQGAGEKLFF. The chain couples TRBV28 to TRBJ1-4; 8 bases match TRBD1. Germline V gene sequence: CDR1 MDHEN, CDR2 SYDVKM. CDR3 length: 14 amino acids. The V and J ends lost 4 bases and 8 bases, in that order; junction bases with no gene match: 6.